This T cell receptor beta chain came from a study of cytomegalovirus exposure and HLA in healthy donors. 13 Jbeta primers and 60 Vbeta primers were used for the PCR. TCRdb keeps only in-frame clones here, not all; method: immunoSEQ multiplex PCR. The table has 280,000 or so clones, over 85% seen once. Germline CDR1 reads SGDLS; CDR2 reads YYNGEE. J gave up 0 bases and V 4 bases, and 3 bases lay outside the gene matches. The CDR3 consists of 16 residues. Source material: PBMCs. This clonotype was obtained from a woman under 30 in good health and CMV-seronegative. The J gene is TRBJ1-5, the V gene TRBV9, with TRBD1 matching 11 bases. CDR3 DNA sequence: TGTGCCAGCAGCAAGGGGACAGGGGGTAGCAATCAGCCCCAGCATTTT. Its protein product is CASSKGTGGSNQPQHF. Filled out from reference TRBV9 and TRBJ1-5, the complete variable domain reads DSGVTQTPKHLITATGQRVTLRCSPRSGDLSVYWYQQSLDQGLQFLIQYYNGEERAKGNILERFSAQQFPDLHSELNLSSLELGDSALYFCASSKGTGGSNQPQHFGDGTRLSIL.